Given below is one T cell receptor (beta chain) in context. Its cognate antigen is unknown. This entry comes from a study of early T cells in non-severe SARS-CoV-2 infection. About the study: Bulk RNA taken from unsorted whole blood was sequenced, leaving chains unpaired. Study-level results: Missing private and CD4 specificities, VDJdb matching favored anti-spike CD8 responses.

Germline CDR1 ENHRY, CDR2 SYGVKD. This CDR3 is built from 14 residues. V was cut by 6 bases and J by 3 bases, with 13 bases left in between. Individual cDNA molecules received unique molecular identifiers. TCRdb redid the calling of the 5' RACE reads with MiXCR, one entry per CDR3 protein. Of roughly 51,000 distinct CDR3 sequences listed, approximately 7.5% are singletons. The chain couples TRBV10-3 to TRBJ2-3, with D tentatively TRBD1 (5 bases). Input material: whole blood. This receptor was obtained from an adult who was a healthcare worker with PCR-confirmed SARS-CoV-2 infection or an uninfected control (not recorded which). The CDR3 protein is CAISVGRVTDTQYF. The DNA for the CDR3 is TGTGCCATCAGCGTGGGCAGGGTGACAGATACGCAGTATTTT.